The present entry profiles one TCR beta chain with its context. Antigen: not known. CDR1 and CDR2 (germline): SQVTM, ANQGSEA. V lost 4 bases to trimming and J lost 6 bases; unmatched junction nucleotides: 7. This CDR3 spans 15 amino acids. A universal primer binding site was introduced by template switching. The final cDNA contained unique molecular identifiers. TCRdb processed the 5' RACE reads anew with MiXCR; each CDR3 protein has one entry. Of 700,000 to 950,000 distinct CDR3 sequences listed, approximately 13% are singletons. The sample is drawn from a study of identical twins. Study-wide results and caveats: For monozygotic twins, models underestimated out-of-frame TCR alpha sharing. For cord blood, abundant beta clonotypes had fewer insertions, unlike memory repertoires, which showed none.

The sample was also linked to a second study, of yellow fever vaccine responses in identical twins.

V is TRBV29-1 and J is TRBJ2-1; 12 positions agree with TRBD2. The specimen sequenced was PBMCs. The clonotype originates from a woman aged 18-30 years in good health. The CDR3 region is CSVAELAGGFNEQFF. The CDR3 DNA reads as TGCAGCGTTGCGGAACTAGCGGGGGGTTTCAATGAGCAGTTCTTC.